This entry describes one T cell receptor beta chain. The source of the sample is a study of blood T cell repertoires in COVID-19. About the research overall: What the recovered Cohort 3 donors had was two negative PCRs, clearance, or symptom resolution. The cDNA or gDNA used as material had been derived from T cells, B-cell-depleted T cells, or PBMCs.

Only in-frame clones appear in the TCRdb table, and some are missing; sequencing was by immunoSEQ multiplex PCR. The sample records about 400,000 clones, about 89% being singletons. The ends were cut back, 4 bases at V and 6 bases at J, with 19 bases in the middle. This CDR3 region has 16 residues. Germline values: CDR1 KGHSH, CDR2 LQKENI. All enrollees were about 18 to 90 years old and from about 24 US areas. Which cohort a participant joined came from the clinical history participants gave. This TCR was recovered from a man aged 35-49 years in a cohort exposed to, infected with or recovered from COVID-19 (not recorded which). Sequenced input: PBMCs or T cells enriched from blood (not recorded which). V is TRBV18 and J is TRBJ2-1; possibly TRBD2 for D (6 bases). The CDR3 sequence is CASSRSGTGTVNEQFF. CDR3 nucleotide sequence: TGTGCCAGCTCACGTAGTGGGACCGGGACTGTCAATGAGCAGTTCTTC. Full variable domain (missing parts from reference TRBV18 and TRBJ2-1): NAGVMQNPRHLVRRRGQEARLRCSPMKGHSHVYWYRQLPEEGLKFMVYLQKENIIDESGMPKERFSAEFPKEGPSILRIQQVVRGDSAAYFCASSRSGTGTVNEQFFGPGTRLTVL.